This entry features one T cell receptor beta chain sequence. V lost 0 bases and J lost 3, with 11 bases in between. CDR1 is SGHNT, CDR2 YYREEE, per germline (reference sequence). This CDR3 comprises 15 residues. Using immunoSEQ multiplex PCR, the repertoire was profiled, and TCRdb retains in-frame clones only, with some absent. This table holds over 30,000 clones, around 91% found once. This sample was taken from a study of T cell changes during pregnancy in multiple sclerosis. This clonotype was obtained from a female donor in good health, enrolled as a control in a pregnancy study. This specimen was CD4+ T cells from peripheral blood mononuclear cells, taken in the second trimester of pregnancy. This chain uses TRBV5-4 with TRBJ2-3; maybe TRBD2 (5 bases). In DNA form, the CDR3 reads TGTGCCAGCAGCTTGGCTGGCAGCGGAACAGATACGCAGTATTTT. This gives the protein CASSLAGSGTDTQYF.